Below, 14 T cell receptor beta chains from the same sample are listed, as sequenced in a study of T cell repertoires in cytomegalovirus infection (dated by TCRdb to between 2018 and 2021). The sequencer listed for this sample is Illumina HiSeq 1500. In TCRdb, the public reads were trimmed at Q25 with fastp and aligned with MiXCR, with productive beta chains retained. Each record represents a unique CDR3 protein, reported with the most common genes and DNA among its rows. For this sample there are 900,000 to 950,000 distinct CDR3 sequences; around 30% appear just once. The ten largest clonotypes hold about 14% of the sample. The antigens these receptors bind are not known. The sample's treatment or condition label is to be understood as: in vitro stimulation with specific CMV peptide epitopes to enrich CMV-specific T cells. The specimen comprised cultured CD8+ T cells from PBMCs, sampled from culture after CMV antigen stimulation. These receptors were taken from a human donor in good health (CMV status not recorded). Some clones in this sample may be carry-over from other donors' samples.

The chain couples TRBV7-9 to TRBJ2-1; D is unclear. This CDR3 region has 15 residues. V was pared by 7 bases and J by 0 bases, with 13 bases between. Looked up from germline, CDR1 is SEHNR and CDR2 is FQNEAQ (reference sequence). The chain's CDR3 is CASTPSVISYNEQFF. The CDR3, as DNA: TGTGCCAGCACCCCCTCTGTCATCTCCTACAATGAGCAGTTCTTC.

The genes are TRBV20-1 and TRBJ1-1; 7 bases are a match to TRBD1. Looked up from germline, CDR1 is DFQATT and CDR2 is SNEGSKA (reference sequence). This CDR3 spans 15 amino acids. The V segment lost 6 bases and the J segment 1 base; nucleotides outside the gene matches: 11. This CDR3 is CSADSGQRTNTEAFF. In DNA, the CDR3 is TGCAGTGCGGACTCGGGACAGAGAACGAACACTGAAGCTTTCTTT.

This clonotype was counted ten times or more. V gene TRBV7-2 combines with J gene TRBJ2-3, with 11 bases that match TRBD2. The CDR3 totals 15 residues. Germline CDR1 SGHTA, CDR2 FQGNSA. V shed 5 bases and J 4 bases; nucleotides not matched to a gene: 5. The CDR3: CASSVSGGAADTQYF. In DNA form, the CDR3 reads TGTGCCAGCAGCGTTAGCGGGGGGGCGGCAGATACGCAGTATTTT.

The chain links TRBV5-5 to TRBJ2-1; D is unresolved. Per the germline V gene, CDR1 is SGHKS and CDR2 is YYEKEE (reference sequence). The length of the CDR3 is 13 residues. Trimming took off 4 bases at V and 7 bases at J, with 12 bases between the two ends. CDR3 protein: CASSGFLVNEQFF. CDR3 nucleotide sequence: TGTGCCAGCAGCGGTTTCCTAGTTAATGAGCAGTTCTTC.

The sample holds a few counts of this clonotype. V and J are TRBV27 and TRBJ2-5; 9 bases fit TRBD2. V gave up 5 bases and J gave up 3 bases; unmatched junction bases: 19. Looked up from germline, CDR1 is MNHEY and CDR2 is SMNVEV (reference sequence). There are 19 residues in the CDR3. For the CDR3, the DNA is TGTGCCAGCAGTCTAACGACCCCTTTAGGCGGGGGGGGTGAAGAGACCCAGTACTTC. This gives the protein CASSLTTPLGGGGEETQYF.

This clonotype was picked up many times. V gene TRBV7-8 combines with J gene TRBJ1-1; a weak D match, TRBD1 (5 bases). V lost 1 base to trimming and J lost 8 bases, with 11 bases between them. Looked up from germline, CDR1 is SGHVS and CDR2 is FQNEAQ. The CDR3 loop spans 13 amino acids. The DNA of the CDR3 is TGTGCCAGCAGCTTAGAAGGGGCCCCCGAAGCTTTCTTT. This translates into CASSLEGAPEAFF.

This chain connects TRBV6-5 to TRBJ1-5; TRBD1 is a possible D gene (5 bases). Germline V lookup: CDR1 MNHEY, CDR2 SVGAGI. The CDR3 is made up of 14 amino acids. The V end lost 4 bases, the J end lost 3 bases, and 10 bases lay between the germline ends. CDR3 sequence: CASSWGRVNQPQHF. The CDR3 bases are TGTGCCAGCAGTTGGGGGAGGGTCAATCAGCCCCAGCATTTT.

V is TRBV11-2 and J is TRBJ2-1, with 10 bases matching TRBD1. V gave up 5 bases and J gave up 6 bases; unmatched junction bases: 10. The germline CDR1 and CDR2 sequences are SGHAT and FQNNGV. This CDR3 is built from 16 residues. The CDR3 DNA reads TGTGCCAGCAGCAAATTCCGGGACAGGGGATTCAATGAGCAGTTCTTC. Protein product: CASSKFRDRGFNEQFF.

This clonotype has more than one count but fewer than ten. The V call is TRBV5-1, the J call TRBJ1-1; 9 positions match TRBD1. Losses at the gene ends were 6 bases for V and 5 bases for J; bases not matched to a gene: 8. The length of the CDR3 is 14 residues. Germline loops: CDR1 SGHRS, CDR2 YFSETQ. This CDR3 reads CASTQGQGLTEAFF. The DNA of the CDR3 is TGCGCCAGCACCCAAGGACAGGGGTTGACTGAAGCTTTCTTT.

The chain is built from TRBV7-9 and TRBJ2-3, with D possibly being TRBD1 or TRBD2 (7 bases each). Germline CDR1 SEHNR, CDR2 FQNEAQ (reference sequence). CDR3 size: 18 residues. Trimming left V 2 bases short and J 1 base short, with 19 bases between. CDR3 nucleotide sequence: TGTGCCAGCAGCTTATCAGGGGGGGGGGACCTCGGCACAGATACGCAGTATTTT. Its protein is CASSLSGGGDLGTDTQYF.

A few counts support this clonotype. V and J are TRBV7-8 and TRBJ2-7, with D maybe TRBD2 (6 bases). Germline values: CDR1 SGHVS, CDR2 FQNEAQ. V shed 5 bases and J shed 3 bases, with 14 bases lying between them. The CDR3 contains 14 residues. The CDR3 DNA follows: TGTGCCAGCAGCCCACCAGGGACTTACTACGAGCAGTACTTC. The encoded protein is CASSPPGTYYEQYF.

This clonotype was counted between two and nine times. V usage is TRBV2 and J usage is TRBJ1-2, with D maybe TRBD1 (5 bases). Trimming took 8 bases from V and 7 from J, leaving 14 bases between them. This CDR3 region has 12 residues. Germline V gene data show CDR1 as SNHLY and CDR2 as FYNNEI. CDR3 sequence: CASRGDHFGYTF. DNA for the CDR3: TGTGCCAGCCGGGGGGACCACTTTGGCTACACCTTC.

The chain combines TRBV6-1 with TRBJ1-1; D is undetermined. Germline V gene lookup returns CDR1 MNHNS and CDR2 SASEGT. V was cut by 2 bases and J by 7 bases, with 8 bases left in between. This CDR3 contains 12 residues. CDR3 in amino acids: CASSEFTVEAFF. The DNA for the CDR3 is TGTGCCAGCAGTGAATTTACGGTTGAAGCTTTCTTT.

This clonotype came up a few times. The chain combines TRBV19 with TRBJ1-5; possible D gene TRBD1, 6 bases. V gave up 3 bases and J gave up 1 base, with 13 bases separating them. Germline V lookup: CDR1 LNHDA, CDR2 SQIVND (reference sequence). CDR3 length equals 16 residues. CDR3 protein: CASSITGPGSNQPQHF. CDR3 nucleotide sequence: TGTGCCAGTAGTATTACAGGGCCCGGGAGCAATCAGCCCCAGCATTTT.